This is a list of T cell receptor beta chains from one sample in a study of Ad26.COV2.S vaccination and SARS-CoV-2 variants. The data were produced by immunoSEQ multiplex PCR, yet TCRdb's version contains in-frame clones alone and is incomplete. Of 300,000 to 500,000 clones detected, roughly nine tenths appear once; the ten largest clones hold 3.5%. Sequenced material: peripheral blood, taken in a trial of Ad26.COV2.S vaccine versus placebo. All receptors come from a person aged 18-60 years who received the Ad26.COV2.S COVID-19 vaccine or a placebo. CDR3s include the opening cysteine and the closing phenylalanine or tryptophan. The D gene is left open where the match is weak. The size field is filled for only some rows; it gives once, few, many or a size class.

length: 11
D: NA
V: TRBV20-1
size: NA
J: TRBJ2-1
DNA: TGCAGTGCTAGCCGGGGGACGGTGGGATTCTTC
CDR3: CSASRGTVGFF

length: 12
D: NA
V: TRBV29-1
size: NA
J: TRBJ1-4
DNA: TGCAGCGTTGAGGCTCTGGGTGAAAAACTGTTTTTT
CDR3: CSVEALGEKLFF

length: 13
D: NA
V: TRBV27
size: NA
J: TRBJ1-5
DNA: TGTGCCAGCAGTTTATCGTCGGATCAGCCCCAGCATTTT
CDR3: CASSLSSDQPQHF

length: 16
D: NA
V: TRBV18
size: NA
J: TRBJ2-1
DNA: TGTGCCAGCTCACCAACGTTGACGGCAACCTACAATGAGCAGTTCTTC
CDR3: CASSPTLTATYNEQFF

length: 15
D: NA
V: TRBV13
size: NA
J: TRBJ1-1
DNA: TGTGCCAGCAGCTTAGGTGGCAAAATGAACACTGAAGCTTTCTTT
CDR3: CASSLGGKMNTEAFF

length: 15
D: TRBD1
V: TRBV9
size: NA
J: TRBJ1-3
DNA: TGTGCCAGCAGCTTCGACAGGGAAGCTGGAAACACCATATATTTT
CDR3: CASSFDREAGNTIYF

length: 16
D: TRBD1
V: TRBV10-3
size: NA
J: TRBJ2-1
DNA: TGTGCCATCAGGTCCGCCGGGACAGGGGGCAGCAATGAGCAGTTCTTC
CDR3: CAIRSAGTGGSNEQFF

length: 15
D: NA
V: TRBV12-5
size: few
J: TRBJ1-4
DNA: TGTGCTAGTGACAGGGTAAGGGCAACTAATGAAAAACTGTTTTTT
CDR3: CASDRVRATNEKLFF

length: 17
D: NA
V: TRBV4-2
size: NA
J: TRBJ2-1
DNA: TGTGCCAGCAGCCAGACCCGGTGGGGGGGGCCCTACAATGAGCAGTTCTTC
CDR3: CASSQTRWGGPYNEQFF

length: 13
D: NA
V: TRBV10-2
size: NA
J: TRBJ2-7
DNA: TGCGCCAGTAGGGGAGCAGGATCCTACGAGCAGTACTTC
CDR3: CASRGAGSYEQYF

length: 13
D: NA
V: TRBV24-1
size: NA
J: TRBJ2-1
DNA: TGTGCCACCAGTGAACTTGCCTTCAATGAGCAGTTCTTC
CDR3: CATSELAFNEQFF

length: 11
D: NA
V: TRBV28
size: NA
J: TRBJ1-2
DNA: TGTGCCAGCACAGGGGACTATGGCTACACCTTC
CDR3: CASTGDYGYTF

length: 15
D: NA
V: TRBV7-9
size: few
J: TRBJ1-1
DNA: TGTGCCAGCAGCCTCGGAGGGTCGGGACACACTGAAGCTTTCTTT
CDR3: CASSLGGSGHTEAFF

length: 17
D: NA
V: TRBV27
size: NA
J: TRBJ2-2
DNA: TGTGCCAGCAGTTTCTCCCCCCTTAGGGTGGACACCGGGGAGCTGTTTTTT
CDR3: CASSFSPLRVDTGELFF

length: 13
D: NA
V: TRBV6-2/TRBV6-3
size: NA
J: TRBJ1-5
DNA: TGTGCCAGCAGTCTGACAGGCGATCAGCCCCAGCATTTT
CDR3: CASSLTGDQPQHF

length: 17
D: NA
V: TRBV4-1
size: few
J: TRBJ2-7
DNA: TGCGCCAGCAGCCAGGTCCCGGGGGTTTTTACACCCTACGAGCAGTACTTC
CDR3: CASSQVPGVFTPYEQYF

length: 13
D: NA
V: TRBV6-5
size: NA
J: TRBJ1-6
DNA: TGTGCCACCTCCGGGCAGAATAATTCACCCCTCCACTTT
CDR3: CATSGQNNSPLHF

length: 11
D: NA
V: TRBV27
size: few
J: TRBJ2-1
DNA: TGTGCCAGCAGTATCGGACGTGAGCAGTTCTTC
CDR3: CASSIGREQFF

length: 13
D: NA
V: TRBV3-1/TRBV3-2
size: NA
J: TRBJ2-2
DNA: TGTGCCAGCAGCCAAGATGAGGCCGGGGAGCTGTTTTTT
CDR3: CASSQDEAGELFF

length: 15
D: NA
V: TRBV7-8
size: NA
J: TRBJ2-7
DNA: TGTGCCAGCAGTCCTCGTAGAGTAGGCTCCTACGAGCAGTACTTC
CDR3: CASSPRRVGSYEQYF

length: 12
D: NA
V: TRBV2
size: NA
J: TRBJ1-2
DNA: TGTGCCAGCAACAGGGATTCGGGTGGCTACACCTTC
CDR3: CASNRDSGGYTF

length: 16
D: NA
V: TRBV19
size: NA
J: TRBJ1-5
DNA: TGTGCCAGTAGTATCTCCGGGGGTAAGAGCAATCAGCCCCAGCATTTT
CDR3: CASSISGGKSNQPQHF

length: 14
D: NA
V: TRBV3-1/TRBV3-2
size: NA
J: TRBJ1-2
DNA: TGTGCCAGCAGCCAAGACCCAGAGAACTATGGCTACACCTTC
CDR3: CASSQDPENYGYTF

length: 19
D: TRBD1
V: TRBV6-2/TRBV6-3
size: NA
J: TRBJ2-5
DNA: TGTGCCAGCAGTTACTCTTTCGACGGGACAGGAGAATACCAAGAGACCCAGTACTTC
CDR3: CASSYSFDGTGEYQETQYF

length: 15
D: TRBD1
V: TRBV10-3
size: NA
J: TRBJ1-3
DNA: TGTGCCATCAGTGGGGTGACAGGGTCTGGAAACACCATATATTTT
CDR3: CAISGVTGSGNTIYF

length: 15
D: TRBD2
V: TRBV9
size: NA
J: TRBJ2-5
DNA: TGTGCCAGCAGCGAGGCTAGCGGAGTCCAAGAGACCCAGTACTTC
CDR3: CASSEASGVQETQYF

length: 15
D: TRBD1
V: TRBV18
size: NA
J: TRBJ1-2
DNA: TGTGCCAGCTCACCACAGGGACAGGGAGGTGAAGGCTACACCTTC
CDR3: CASSPQGQGGEGYTF

length: 14
D: TRBD1
V: TRBV10-2
size: NA
J: TRBJ1-1
DNA: TGCGCCAGCCGGCTAGGACAGGGGGACACTGAAGCTTTCTTT
CDR3: CASRLGQGDTEAFF

length: 16
D: NA
V: TRBV10-3
size: NA
J: TRBJ2-1
DNA: TGTGCCATCAGTGAAGGCTTTGGGGGTTCCTACAATGAGCAGTTCTTC
CDR3: CAISEGFGGSYNEQFF

length: 12
D: NA
V: TRBV10-1
size: NA
J: TRBJ2-7
DNA: TGCGCCAGCAGCGGGGCTACCTACGAGCAGTACTTC
CDR3: CASSGATYEQYF

length: 15
D: TRBD2
V: TRBV7-2
size: NA
J: TRBJ2-1
DNA: TGTGCCAGCAGCTTACAAGCGGGGGTGGAGAATGAGCAGTTCTTC
CDR3: CASSLQAGVENEQFF

length: 12
D: NA
V: TRBV11-3
size: NA
J: TRBJ2-3
DNA: TGTGCCAGCAGCTTAGGACAGAATACGCAGTATTTT
CDR3: CASSLGQNTQYF

length: 15
D: NA
V: TRBV7-6
size: NA
J: TRBJ2-2
DNA: TGTGCCAGCAGCTTAGGGGGGGAGTTGACCGGGGAGCTGTTTTTT
CDR3: CASSLGGELTGELFF

length: 14
D: TRBD1
V: TRBV11-2
size: NA
J: TRBJ2-4
DNA: TGTGCCAGCAGAAAACCGGGACAGTTTTACATTCAGTACTTC
CDR3: CASRKPGQFYIQYF

length: 14
D: NA
V: TRBV2
size: NA
J: TRBJ1-2
DNA: TGTGCCAGCAGTGACACAGCTTCTAGCTATGGCTACACCTTC
CDR3: CASSDTASSYGYTF

length: 12
D: NA
V: TRBV7-9
size: few
J: TRBJ1-6
DNA: TGTGCCAGCAGAACAGGAGATTCACCCCTCCACTTT
CDR3: CASRTGDSPLHF

length: 16
D: NA
V: TRBV19
size: NA
J: TRBJ1-6
DNA: TGTGCCAGTAGTCCTTTTTCCGGGACACTAAATTCACCCCTCCACTTT
CDR3: CASSPFSGTLNSPLHF